This T cell receptor beta chain was captured by sequencing in a study of Graves' ophthalmopathy and Graves' hyperthyroidism. This clonotype came up many times. The antigen remains unidentified. Unmatched junction bases numbered 6, after V lost 6 bases and J lost 8 bases. The CDR3 runs to 13 residues. CDR1 and CDR2 from the germline V gene are MNHEY and SVGAGI. Amplification targeted the TCR beta CDR3 regions, with RNA transcripts as the source material. The first-round RT-PCR employed HTBI primers together with the Qiagen OneStep RT-PCR kit. A multiplex PCR was then performed as the second round. TCRdb ran MiXCR on the multiplex PCR reads and lists one entry per CDR3 protein. Of approximately 330,000 distinct CDR3 sequences detected, under 20% appear once; the ten largest clones hold 9% to 15%. Study-wide findings and caveats: Blood repertoires reportedly contained most expanded thyroid clonotypes above 0.001 frequency.

Symptoms, serum thyroxine and TRAb, thyroid ultrasound, and orbital computed tomography formed the diagnostic basis. PBMCs were obtained from 8 to 10 ml of fresh peripheral blood. The source material was peripheral blood. The origin of this receptor is an adult man with Graves' ophthalmopathy. This chain links TRBV6-5 with TRBJ1-2, with 10 nucleotides matching TRBD1. The CDR3 protein is CASRSGTGAGYTF. CDR3 sequence (DNA): TGTGCCAGCAGGTCCGGGACAGGGGCCGGCTACACCTTC.